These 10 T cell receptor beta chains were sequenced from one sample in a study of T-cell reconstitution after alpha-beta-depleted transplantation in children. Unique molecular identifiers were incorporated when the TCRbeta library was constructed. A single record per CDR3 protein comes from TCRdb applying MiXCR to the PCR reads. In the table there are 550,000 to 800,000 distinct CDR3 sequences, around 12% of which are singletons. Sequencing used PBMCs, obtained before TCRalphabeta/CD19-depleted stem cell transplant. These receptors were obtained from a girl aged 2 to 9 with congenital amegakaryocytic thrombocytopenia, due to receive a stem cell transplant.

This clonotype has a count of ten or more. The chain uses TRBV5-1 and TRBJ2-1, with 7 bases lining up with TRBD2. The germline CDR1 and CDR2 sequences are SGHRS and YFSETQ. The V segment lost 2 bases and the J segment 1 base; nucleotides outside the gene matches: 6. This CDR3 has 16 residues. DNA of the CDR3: TGCGCCAGCAGCTTAGTAGCTAGCGGTTCCTACAATGAGCAGTTCTTC. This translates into CASSLVASGSYNEQFF. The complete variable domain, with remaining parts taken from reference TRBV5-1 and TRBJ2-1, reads KAGVTQTPRYLIKTRGQQVTLSCSPISGHRSVSWYQQTPGQGLQFLFEYFSETQRNKGNFPGRFSGRQFSNSRSEMNVSTLELGDSALYLCASSLVASGSYNEQFFGPGTRLTVL.

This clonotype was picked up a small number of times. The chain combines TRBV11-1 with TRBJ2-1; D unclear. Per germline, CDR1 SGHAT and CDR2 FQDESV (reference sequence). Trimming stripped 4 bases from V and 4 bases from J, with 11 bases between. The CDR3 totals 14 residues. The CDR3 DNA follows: TGTGCCAGCAGCTCTTCCCCGAGATACAATGAGCAGTTCTTC. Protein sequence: CASSSSPRYNEQFF.

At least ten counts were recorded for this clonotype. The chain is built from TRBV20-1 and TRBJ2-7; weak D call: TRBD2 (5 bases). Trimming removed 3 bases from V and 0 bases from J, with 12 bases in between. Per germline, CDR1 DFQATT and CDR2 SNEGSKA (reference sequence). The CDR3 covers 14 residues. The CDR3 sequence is CSASVLASSYEQYF. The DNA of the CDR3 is TGCAGTGCTAGTGTCCTAGCAAGCTCCTACGAGCAGTACTTC.

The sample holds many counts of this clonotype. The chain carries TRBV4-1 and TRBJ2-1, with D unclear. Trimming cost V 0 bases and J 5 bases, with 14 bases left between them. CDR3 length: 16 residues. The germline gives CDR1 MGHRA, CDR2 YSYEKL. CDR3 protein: CASSQEPSYPDNEQFF. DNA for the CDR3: TGCGCCAGCAGCCAAGAGCCCTCATACCCCGACAATGAGCAGTTCTTC.

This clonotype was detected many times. CDR3 DNA sequence: TGCGCCAGCAGCGGCTCGGGGGAGAATGAGCAGTTCTTC. This codes for CASSGSGENEQFF. This chain uses TRBV5-1 with TRBJ2-1; possible D gene TRBD2, 6 bases. Per germline, CDR1 SGHRS and CDR2 YFSETQ. V was clipped by 4 bases and J by 7 bases, with 12 bases between them. There are 13 residues in the CDR3.

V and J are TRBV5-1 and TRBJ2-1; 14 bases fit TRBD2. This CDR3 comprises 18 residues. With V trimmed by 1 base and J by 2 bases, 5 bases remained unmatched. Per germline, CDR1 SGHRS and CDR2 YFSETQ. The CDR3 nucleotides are TGCGCCAGCAGCTTGCCGGGACTAGCGGGAGCTACCTACAATGAGCAGTTCTTC. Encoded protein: CASSLPGLAGATYNEQFF.

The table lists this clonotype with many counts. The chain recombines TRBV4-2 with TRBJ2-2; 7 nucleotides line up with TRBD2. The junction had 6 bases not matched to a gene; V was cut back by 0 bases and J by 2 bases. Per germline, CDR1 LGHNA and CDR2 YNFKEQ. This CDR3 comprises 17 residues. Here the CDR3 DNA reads TGTGCCAGCAGCCAAGAACGGCTAGCGGTCAACACCGGGGAGCTGTTTTTT. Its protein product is CASSQERLAVNTGELFF.

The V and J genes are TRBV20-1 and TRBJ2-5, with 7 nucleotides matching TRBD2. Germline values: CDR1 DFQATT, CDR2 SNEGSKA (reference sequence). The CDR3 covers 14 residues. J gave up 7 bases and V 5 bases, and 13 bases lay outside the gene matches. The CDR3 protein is CSAGEKRGFRTQYF. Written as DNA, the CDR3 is TGCAGTGCTGGGGAAAAGCGGGGATTTAGGACCCAGTACTTC.

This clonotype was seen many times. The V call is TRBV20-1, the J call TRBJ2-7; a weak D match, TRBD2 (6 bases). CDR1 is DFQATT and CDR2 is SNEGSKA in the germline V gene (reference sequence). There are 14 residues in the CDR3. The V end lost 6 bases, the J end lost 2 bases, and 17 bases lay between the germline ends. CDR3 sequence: CSAEGLSTTYEQYF. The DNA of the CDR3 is TGCAGTGCCGAGGGACTTTCCACAACCTACGAGCAGTACTTC.

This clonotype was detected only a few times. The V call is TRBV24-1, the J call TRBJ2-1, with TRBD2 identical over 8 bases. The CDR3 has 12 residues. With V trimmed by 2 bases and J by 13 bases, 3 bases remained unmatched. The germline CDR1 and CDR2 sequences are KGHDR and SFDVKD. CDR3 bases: TGTGCCACCAGTGATTCGGGAGGGACCCAGTTCTTC. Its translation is CATSDSGGTQFF.